The entry below gives a single TCR beta chain sequence along with its context. The target antigen is unknown. This specimen belongs to a study of T-cell reconstitution after alpha-beta-depleted transplantation in children. Findings and caveats of the study: Approximately two months post-transplant, alpha-beta T cells reportedly originated from several hundred expanded graft clones. A year post-transplant, T-cell counts and diversity derived mostly from newly produced T cells.

This CDR3 is 12 amino acids long. The V gene's germline CDR1 is LNHDA and CDR2 SQIVND (reference sequence). V shed 11 bases, J shed 9 bases, and the junction held 9 bases outside the gene matches. TCRbeta library preparation incorporated unique molecular identifiers. TCRdb reprocessed the PCR reads via MiXCR and lists one record per CDR3 protein. The sample records about 240,000 distinct CDR3 sequences, roughly 25% being singletons. This receptor was identified in a girl aged 2 to 9 with Fanconi anemia, due to receive a stem cell transplant. The chain uses TRBV19 and TRBJ2-1; TRBD1 matches at 8 bases. This material consisted of PBMCs, taken before TCRalphabeta/CD19-depleted stem cell transplant. As DNA, the CDR3 is TGTGCCGGAAAGACAGGGGCCGGTGAGCAGTTCTTC. It is translated as CAGKTGAGEQFF.